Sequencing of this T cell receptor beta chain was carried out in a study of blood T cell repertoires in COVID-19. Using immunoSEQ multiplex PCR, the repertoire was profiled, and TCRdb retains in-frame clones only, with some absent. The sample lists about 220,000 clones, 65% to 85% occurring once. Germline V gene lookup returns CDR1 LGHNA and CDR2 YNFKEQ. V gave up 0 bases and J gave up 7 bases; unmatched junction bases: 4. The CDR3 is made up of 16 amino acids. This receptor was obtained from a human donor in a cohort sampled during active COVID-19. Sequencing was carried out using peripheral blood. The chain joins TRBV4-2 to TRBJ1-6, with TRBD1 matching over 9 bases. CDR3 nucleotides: TGTGCCAGCAGCCAAGAGCTGGGGACAGGGAATTCACCCCTCCACTTT. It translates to CASSQELGTGNSPLHF.